One sample yielded the 4 T cell receptor beta chains listed below, sequenced in a study of T cells in Graves' hyperthyroidism and ophthalmopathy. RNA transcripts provided the source from which TCR beta CDR3 regions were amplified. Primed by the HTBI set, a first-round RT-PCR was run on the TCR CDR3. TCRdb reprocessed the multiplex PCR reads via MiXCR and lists one record per CDR3 protein. The sample has 470,000 or so distinct CDR3 sequences, 20% seen once. Sequenced input: blood. The receptors derive from a man aged 18 to 29 with Graves' hyperthyroidism.

The chain links TRBV12-3 or TRBV12-4 to TRBJ2-3; 11 positions match TRBD2. The CDR3 spans 17 residues. V lost 3 bases and J lost 4; bases outside the gene matches: 9. The chain's CDR3 is CASSFLLAGGLPDTQYF. The CDR3 DNA reads as TGTGCCAGCAGTTTCCTCTTAGCGGGGGGGCTGCCAGATACGCAGTATTTT.

This clonotype was seen a few times. The chain carries TRBV2 and TRBJ2-5; a possible D gene is TRBD1 (6 bases). The CDR3 spans 14 residues. V lost 8 bases, J lost 5 bases, and 18 bases lay in between. Germline CDR1 SNHLY, CDR2 FYNNEI. The CDR3 spells CASEEDRTGETQYF. The CDR3 DNA is TGTGCCAGCGAAGAAGACAGGACTGGGGAGACCCAGTACTTC.

This clonotype appeared many times. This rearrangement joins TRBV27 to TRBJ2-7; weak D call: TRBD2 (5 bases). The V gene's germline CDR1 is MNHEY and CDR2 SMNVEV (reference sequence). Trimming cost V 4 bases and J 2 bases, with 9 bases left between them. The CDR3 totals 13 residues. As DNA, the CDR3 is TGTGCCAGCAGTTCCGGGGATGCCTACGAGCAGTACTTC. Its protein product is CASSSGDAYEQYF.

This clonotype has a handful of counts. The chain couples TRBV27 to TRBJ1-6; perhaps TRBD1 as D (5 bases). This CDR3 comprises 15 residues. The germline V gene encodes CDR1 MNHEY and CDR2 SMNVEV (reference sequence). V was clipped by 6 bases and J by 13 bases, with 22 bases between them. The CDR3 is CASRKAGTRSSPLHF. The CDR3 coding sequence is TGTGCCAGCAGGAAGGCCGGGACTCGGTCATCGCCCCTCCACTTT.